Listed below are T cell receptor beta chains from one sample, sequenced in a study of blood T cell repertoires in COVID-19. Measured with immunoSEQ multiplex PCR; TCRdb has only the in-frame clones, and not every one. The sample yields roughly 170,000 clones, around 72% seen once. Sequenced sample: peripheral blood. The receptor source for this set is an elderly woman with acute or convalescent COVID-19. The conserved cysteine and the conserved F or W are not part of the CDR3 here. Each record gives: D gene, V gene, J gene, CDR3 protein. D genes are given only for firm matches.

d_gene: .; v_gene: TRBV7-2; j_gene: TRBJ1-1; CDR3aa: ASSYSPPVREAF
d_gene: TRBD1; v_gene: TRBV19; j_gene: TRBJ2-5; CDR3aa: ASRDRGQETQY
d_gene: .; v_gene: TRBV29-1; j_gene: TRBJ1-1; CDR3aa: SGRTDMSGTEAF
d_gene: .; v_gene: TRBV4-3; j_gene: TRBJ1-2; CDR3aa: ASSQDYSVRGSIGYT
d_gene: TRBD1; v_gene: TRBV6-2/TRBV6-3; j_gene: TRBJ1-5; CDR3aa: ASSLGTVFPQH
d_gene: TRBD1; v_gene: TRBV7-2; j_gene: TRBJ1-1; CDR3aa: ASSAWDRESTEAF
d_gene: .; v_gene: TRBV19; j_gene: TRBJ2-7; CDR3aa: ASKIQGAYEQY
d_gene: .; v_gene: TRBV5-1; j_gene: TRBJ1-4; CDR3aa: ASSLESTTGEKLF
d_gene: .; v_gene: TRBV7-8; j_gene: TRBJ1-2; CDR3aa: ASSSRQASLYGYT
d_gene: .; v_gene: TRBV27; j_gene: TRBJ2-1; CDR3aa: ASSLSWGPYNEQF
d_gene: .; v_gene: TRBV5-4; j_gene: TRBJ1-4; CDR3aa: ASSQKRGNEKLF
d_gene: .; v_gene: TRBV2; j_gene: TRBJ1-1; CDR3aa: ASRGGTEAF
d_gene: .; v_gene: TRBV5-1; j_gene: TRBJ1-6; CDR3aa: ASSLMPEDSPLH
d_gene: TRBD1; v_gene: TRBV7-9; j_gene: TRBJ2-3; CDR3aa: ASMPSGQGTDTQY
d_gene: TRBD1; v_gene: TRBV19; j_gene: TRBJ1-5; CDR3aa: ASSIGTGAQPQH
d_gene: .; v_gene: TRBV28; j_gene: TRBJ1-2; CDR3aa: ASSPSINGYT
d_gene: .; v_gene: TRBV10-3; j_gene: TRBJ2-1; CDR3aa: AISDDEDSEQF
d_gene: TRBD1; v_gene: TRBV18; j_gene: TRBJ2-2; CDR3aa: ASSHGQGWTGELF
d_gene: TRBD2; v_gene: TRBV5-1; j_gene: TRBJ2-7; CDR3aa: ASSLVGGSFYEQY
d_gene: .; v_gene: TRBV27; j_gene: TRBJ1-1; CDR3aa: ASSLFGASASVEAF
d_gene: .; v_gene: TRBV24-1; j_gene: TRBJ1-2; CDR3aa: ATSGGYGYT
d_gene: .; v_gene: TRBV10-2; j_gene: TRBJ1-5; CDR3aa: ASSEQGLAQPQH
d_gene: .; v_gene: TRBV19; j_gene: TRBJ2-3; CDR3aa: ASSMVGSRTDTQY
d_gene: .; v_gene: TRBV28; j_gene: TRBJ2-3; CDR3aa: ASRASGGFTDTQY
d_gene: TRBD2; v_gene: TRBV19; j_gene: TRBJ2-1; CDR3aa: ASSILRGAGGVDEQF
d_gene: .; v_gene: TRBV24-1; j_gene: TRBJ2-1; CDR3aa: ATSDWRQANEQF
d_gene: TRBD1; v_gene: TRBV18; j_gene: TRBJ2-7; CDR3aa: ASSPYQSGTGAYEQY
d_gene: TRBD2; v_gene: TRBV6-5; j_gene: TRBJ2-3; CDR3aa: ASRREGSDTQY
d_gene: .; v_gene: TRBV7-9; j_gene: TRBJ2-5; CDR3aa: ASSLEGGETQY
d_gene: .; v_gene: TRBV7-9; j_gene: TRBJ2-2; CDR3aa: ASSFRGSSGELF
d_gene: TRBD2; v_gene: TRBV28; j_gene: TRBJ2-3; CDR3aa: ASSLGLAGGPGTDTQY
d_gene: .; v_gene: TRBV27; j_gene: TRBJ1-6; CDR3aa: ASSRDWSSYNSPLH
d_gene: .; v_gene: TRBV7-2; j_gene: TRBJ2-7; CDR3aa: ASSLVHSTYEQY
d_gene: .; v_gene: TRBV19; j_gene: TRBJ2-6; CDR3aa: ASSSRGLASGANVLT
d_gene: TRBD2; v_gene: TRBV4-2; j_gene: TRBJ2-7; CDR3aa: ASSQGTSGNLAYEQY
d_gene: TRBD1; v_gene: TRBV19; j_gene: TRBJ2-3; CDR3aa: ASSDRGSTDTQY
d_gene: .; v_gene: TRBV5-1; j_gene: TRBJ1-1; CDR3aa: ASSFRGGGTEAF
d_gene: .; v_gene: TRBV12-3/TRBV12-4; j_gene: TRBJ2-1; CDR3aa: ATHRGEQF
d_gene: .; v_gene: TRBV7-9; j_gene: TRBJ1-6; CDR3aa: ASTGTTIWDSPLH
d_gene: TRBD2; v_gene: TRBV10-3; j_gene: TRBJ2-2; CDR3aa: AISDEGGSITGELF
d_gene: .; v_gene: TRBV5-6; j_gene: TRBJ1-1; CDR3aa: ASSTWGGIGTEAF
d_gene: TRBD1; v_gene: TRBV30; j_gene: TRBJ1-1; CDR3aa: AWRGGANEAF
d_gene: .; v_gene: TRBV13; j_gene: TRBJ2-5; CDR3aa: ASSSSPDQETQY
d_gene: TRBD1; v_gene: TRBV7-3; j_gene: TRBJ2-7; CDR3aa: ASSQSPTGNEQY
d_gene: .; v_gene: TRBV23-1; j_gene: TRBJ2-4; CDR3aa: ASTEGHGNIQY
d_gene: .; v_gene: TRBV10-3; j_gene: TRBJ1-5; CDR3aa: AISVGGQIGQPQH
d_gene: TRBD2; v_gene: TRBV29-1; j_gene: TRBJ2-2; CDR3aa: EKQAGGHTGELF
d_gene: TRBD2; v_gene: TRBV13; j_gene: TRBJ2-5; CDR3aa: ASSPRLAGETQY
d_gene: .; v_gene: TRBV3-1/TRBV3-2; j_gene: TRBJ2-1; CDR3aa: ASSRTEILNNEQF
d_gene: TRBD1; v_gene: TRBV7-2; j_gene: TRBJ1-1; CDR3aa: ASSLAQGVEAF
d_gene: TRBD1; v_gene: TRBV27; j_gene: TRBJ2-2; CDR3aa: ASSLSGRGHEHRGAV
d_gene: .; v_gene: TRBV30; j_gene: TRBJ2-3; CDR3aa: AYLAETSTDTQY
d_gene: TRBD1; v_gene: TRBV5-6; j_gene: TRBJ1-1; CDR3aa: ASSRGGTGHTEAF
d_gene: .; v_gene: TRBV6-6; j_gene: TRBJ2-3; CDR3aa: ASKASGTDTQY
d_gene: TRBD2; v_gene: TRBV5-4; j_gene: TRBJ2-1; CDR3aa: ASSLPSSGRTDEQF
d_gene: TRBD1; v_gene: TRBV7-9; j_gene: TRBJ2-4; CDR3aa: ASSLKGQEHIQY
d_gene: TRBD2; v_gene: TRBV5-1; j_gene: TRBJ2-1; CDR3aa: ASSLAGLAGGSNEQF
d_gene: TRBD2; v_gene: TRBV5-4; j_gene: TRBJ2-2; CDR3aa: ASSLAGGLADYTGELF
d_gene: .; v_gene: TRBV27; j_gene: TRBJ1-2; CDR3aa: ASSPFDAGIYGYT
d_gene: .; v_gene: TRBV14; j_gene: TRBJ1-2; CDR3aa: ASSQQGSGYT